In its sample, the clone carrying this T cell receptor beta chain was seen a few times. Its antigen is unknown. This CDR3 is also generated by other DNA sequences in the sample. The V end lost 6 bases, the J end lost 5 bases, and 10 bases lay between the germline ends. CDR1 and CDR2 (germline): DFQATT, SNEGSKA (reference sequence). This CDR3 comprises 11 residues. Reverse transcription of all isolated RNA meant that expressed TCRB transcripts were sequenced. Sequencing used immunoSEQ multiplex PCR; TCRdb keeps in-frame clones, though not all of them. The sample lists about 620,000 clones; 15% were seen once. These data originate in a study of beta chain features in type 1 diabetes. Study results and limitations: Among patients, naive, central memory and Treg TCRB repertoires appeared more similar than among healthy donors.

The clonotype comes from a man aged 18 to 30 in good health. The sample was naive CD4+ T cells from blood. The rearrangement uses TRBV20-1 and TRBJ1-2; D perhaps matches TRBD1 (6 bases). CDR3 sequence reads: CSASTGYGYTF. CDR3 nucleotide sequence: TGCAGTGCCTCCACAGGGTATGGCTACACCTTC.